The rows below give T cell receptor beta chains drawn from one sample of a study of Ad26.COV2.S vaccination and SARS-CoV-2 variants. Assay used: immunoSEQ multiplex PCR; TCRdb lists only in-frame clones, some missing. The sample includes 300,000 to 400,000 clones, about 91% of them seen just once. Sample: peripheral blood, taken after recovery from COVID-19. The receptor set was obtained from a human donor who had recovered from COVID-19. The CDR3 runs from the conserved cysteine through the conserved F or W. The D gene is left open where the match is weak. Size values are once, few and many counts, or a class for expanded clones, and some rows have none.

clone size: -; V gene: TRBV3-1/TRBV3-2; D gene: -; J gene: TRBJ1-2; CDR3 DNA: TGTGCCAGCAGCCAAGTCAGCACTAACTATGGCTACACCTTC; CDR3 protein: CASSQVSTNYGYTF
clone size: -; V gene: TRBV28; D gene: -; J gene: TRBJ1-5; CDR3 DNA: TGTGCCAGCAGTCCACAGGGCGGTCAGCCCCAGCATTTT; CDR3 protein: CASSPQGGQPQHF
clone size: -; V gene: TRBV10-3; D gene: -; J gene: TRBJ2-5; CDR3 DNA: TGTGCCATCAGTAGACTAGACGGAGAGACCCAGTACTTC; CDR3 protein: CAISRLDGETQYF
clone size: once; V gene: TRBV27; D gene: -; J gene: TRBJ1-4; CDR3 DNA: TGTGCCAGCAGCCGGTGGGGCGCTAATGAAAAACTGTTTTTT; CDR3 protein: CASSRWGANEKLFF
clone size: -; V gene: TRBV7-8; D gene: -; J gene: TRBJ2-2; CDR3 DNA: TGTGCCAGCAGCTTCCGTACCACCGGGGAGCTGTTTTTT; CDR3 protein: CASSFRTTGELFF
clone size: -; V gene: TRBV29-1; D gene: -; J gene: TRBJ1-1; CDR3 DNA: TGCAGCGTTGTCCTGAGCCCTGAAGCTTTCTTT; CDR3 protein: CSVVLSPEAFF
clone size: -; V gene: TRBV19; D gene: -; J gene: TRBJ2-2; CDR3 DNA: TGTGCCAGTAGTATTCTTGCGGGGCGAAATACCGGGGAGCTGTTTTTT; CDR3 protein: CASSILAGRNTGELFF
clone size: -; V gene: TRBV19; D gene: -; J gene: TRBJ1-4; CDR3 DNA: TGTGCCAGTAGTTCCCGACAGGCAACTAATGAAAAACTGTTTTTT; CDR3 protein: CASSSRQATNEKLFF
clone size: -; V gene: TRBV6-5; D gene: -; J gene: TRBJ1-4; CDR3 DNA: TGTGCCAGCAGTTACTCGCCGGTTGGGGAAAAACTGTTTTTT; CDR3 protein: CASSYSPVGEKLFF
clone size: -; V gene: TRBV6-5; D gene: -; J gene: TRBJ1-3; CDR3 DNA: TGTGCCAGCAGTTACTCCGGCGCCTCTGGAAACACCATATATTTT; CDR3 protein: CASSYSGASGNTIYF
clone size: -; V gene: TRBV6-1; D gene: -; J gene: TRBJ1-2; CDR3 DNA: TGTGCCAGCAGTGACGGGGGGGGCTTGGGGTCTGGCTACACCTTC; CDR3 protein: CASSDGGGLGSGYTF
clone size: -; V gene: TRBV7-9; D gene: -; J gene: TRBJ2-3; CDR3 DNA: TGTGCCAGCAGCTTAGGAGGGGTCCGTAGCACAGATACGCAGTATTTT; CDR3 protein: CASSLGGVRSTDTQYF
clone size: -; V gene: TRBV7-6; D gene: -; J gene: TRBJ2-1; CDR3 DNA: TGTGCCAGCAGCTTAGGGGGAGGTACCTACAATGAGCAGTTCTTC; CDR3 protein: CASSLGGGTYNEQFF
clone size: few; V gene: TRBV9; D gene: TRBD1; J gene: TRBJ2-2; CDR3 DNA: TGTGCCAGCAGCACCTCACAGGGGGCCACCGGGGAGCTGTTTTTT; CDR3 protein: CASSTSQGATGELFF
clone size: -; V gene: TRBV11-3; D gene: -; J gene: TRBJ1-2; CDR3 DNA: TGTGCCAGCAGCTCCCAACACCCAGCTAACTATGGCTACACCTTC; CDR3 protein: CASSSQHPANYGYTF
clone size: -; V gene: TRBV7-9; D gene: -; J gene: TRBJ1-5; CDR3 DNA: TGTGCCAGCACTGCTCCCAATGACGAAGGGGAACCCCAGCATTTT; CDR3 protein: CASTAPNDEGEPQHF
clone size: -; V gene: TRBV9; D gene: -; J gene: TRBJ2-1; CDR3 DNA: TGTGCCAGCAGCGTAGGCCCTATCCCCACCTACAATGAGCAGTTCTTC; CDR3 protein: CASSVGPIPTYNEQFF
clone size: -; V gene: TRBV11-2; D gene: -; J gene: TRBJ2-6; CDR3 DNA: TGTGCCAGCAGCTCACTGAGCTCTGGGGCCAACGTCCTGACTTTC; CDR3 protein: CASSSLSSGANVLTF
clone size: -; V gene: TRBV9; D gene: -; J gene: TRBJ2-1; CDR3 DNA: TGTGCCAGCAGCGTTGGGGAATTCTACAATGAGCAGTTCTTC; CDR3 protein: CASSVGEFYNEQFF
clone size: -; V gene: TRBV9; D gene: -; J gene: TRBJ1-2; CDR3 DNA: TGTGCCAGCGGGTGGGGCGGAGGCTACACCTTC; CDR3 protein: CASGWGGGYTF